Each of the 25 T cell receptor beta chains below was sequenced from the same sample in a study of Graves' ophthalmopathy and Graves' hyperthyroidism. The TCR beta CDR3 regions underwent amplification from RNA transcripts. An opening RT-PCR round employed HTBI primers and preceded a second-round multiplex PCR. TCRdb reprocessed the multiplex PCR reads via MiXCR and lists one record per CDR3 protein. The repertoire holds about 740,000 distinct CDR3 sequences, with about 44% as singletons. Sequencing was performed on peripheral blood. Receptors originate from an adult man with Graves' ophthalmopathy.

This chain uses TRBV15 with TRBJ1-2; TRBD1 agrees at 9 bases. The ends lost 3 bases at V and 4 bases at J; junction bases unmatched: 3. CDR3 size: 14 residues. CDR1 is LNHNV, CDR2 YYDKDF, per germline (reference sequence). DNA of the CDR3: TGTGCCACCAGCAGTGAACAGGGGGCCTATGGCTACACCTTC. This translates into CATSSEQGAYGYTF.

As to this clonotype: A much larger clonotype is one base distant, so this may be a read error. CDR3 nucleotide sequence: TGCAGCGTTGAATGGACAGGTGGATTGGGCACTGGGGCCAACGTCCTGGCTTTC. Translated, it gives CSVEWTGGLGTGANVLAF. The rearrangement uses TRBV29-1 and TRBJ2-6, with 7 bases identical to TRBD1. Germline V gene data show CDR1 as SQVTM and CDR2 as ANQGSEA. The CDR3 covers 18 residues. Complete variable domain (other parts from reference TRBV29-1 and TRBJ2-6): SAVISQKPSRDICQRGTSLTIQCQVDSQVTMMFWYRQQPGQSLTLIATANQGSEATYESGFVIDKFPISRPNLTFSTLTVSNMSPEDSSIYLCSVEWTGGLGTGANVLAFGAGSRLTVL.

A word on this clonotype: A single base separates this from a much larger clone, so it may be a read error. The V call is TRBV10-2, the J call TRBJ1-5, with a weak D call TRBD1 (6 bases). Germline-derived CDR1 and CDR2 are WSHSY and SAAADI. The CDR3 covers 15 residues. The CDR3 DNA is TGCGCCAGCGGTGAGTGGGCAGGGGGCAATCAGCCCCAGCATTTT. It yields the protein CASGEWAGGNQPQHF.

This clonotype was detected a few times. The chain carries TRBV19 and TRBJ1-5; D is perhaps TRBD1 (5 bases). V lost 7 bases and J lost 0, with 13 bases in between. CDR3 length: 15 residues. Germline CDR1 is LNHDA and CDR2 is SQIVND (reference sequence). The CDR3 nucleotides read TGTGCCAGTAATACCCGCGACAGTAGCAATCAGCCCCAGCATTTT. This codes for CASNTRDSSNQPQHF.

About this clonotype: A much larger clone lies one base from this, so it may be a read error. The chain recombines TRBV7-9 with TRBJ2-2, with TRBD2 matching over 10 bases. The CDR3 consists of 16 residues. CDR1 and CDR2 from the germline V gene are SEHNR and FQNEAQ (reference sequence). CDR3 nucleotides: TGTGCCAGCAGCTTAGGAGCGGGAGGGAACACCGGGGAGCTGCTTTTT. It encodes CASSLGAGGNTGELLF.

This chain joins TRBV28 and TRBJ1-6, with TRBD1 as a possible D gene (6 bases). Per germline, CDR1 MDHEN and CDR2 SYDVKM. V gave up 6 bases and J gave up 8 bases, with 11 bases separating them. The CDR3 spans 13 residues. In DNA, the CDR3 is TGTGCCAGCAGACCGGACAGCTATTCACCCCTCCACTTT. It yields the protein CASRPDSYSPLHF.

This clonotype was detected only once. The V and J genes are TRBV10-3 and TRBJ1-4; the D is unclear. Trimming took off 3 bases at V and 4 bases at J, with 0 bases between the two ends. The CDR3 has 11 residues. CDR1 and CDR2 from the germline V gene are ENHRY and SYGVKD. Here the CDR3 DNA reads TGTGCCATCAGTGATAATGAAAAACTGTTTTTT. It codes for CAISDNEKLFF.

This clonotype has at least ten counts. This rearrangement joins TRBV19 to TRBJ1-1; D unresolved. V lost 3 bases and J lost 0, with 8 bases in between. Germline values: CDR1 LNHDA, CDR2 SQIVND (reference sequence). This CDR3 is built from 14 residues. The CDR3: CASSMAAMNTEAFF. In DNA, the CDR3 is TGTGCCAGTAGTATGGCAGCTATGAACACTGAAGCTTTCTTT.

A word on this clonotype: This may stem from a read error, because a much larger clone lies one nucleotide away. Given the absence of the conserved phenylalanine or tryptophan at the CDR3 end, a read error is likely. V gene TRBV7-9 combines with J gene TRBJ1-5; D is ambiguous. Trimming removed 3 bases at V and 3 bases at J, with 6 bases between. The length of the CDR3 is 13 residues. Germline V gene sequence: CDR1 SEHNR, CDR2 FQNEAQ (reference sequence). CDR3 sequence: CASSFGDNQPQHL. The CDR3 nucleotides read TGTGCCAGCAGCTTCGGAGACAATCAGCCCCAGCATCTT.

In regard to this clonotype: Being one base from a much bigger clone, this may be a read error. The chain employs TRBV9 and TRBJ1-1; TRBD1 might be the D (5 bases). Germline CDR1 SGDLS, CDR2 YYNGEE. This CDR3 spans 15 amino acids. V was shortened by 2 bases and J by 6 bases, with 17 bases between the two germline ends. CDR3 nucleotide sequence: TGTGCCAGCAGCGTCAACCCTAGGTGGGGGGCTGAAGCTTTCTTT. It codes for CASSVNPRWGAEAFF.

This clonotype was observed a single time. It is likely a read error, because the conserved phenylalanine at the end of the CDR3 is missing. The V call is TRBV7-9, the J call TRBJ2-5; 7 bases map to TRBD1. The V gene's germline CDR1 is SEHNR and CDR2 FQNEAQ (reference sequence). The CDR3 consists of 11 residues. CDR3 residues: CASDRFETQYL. For the CDR3, the DNA is TGTGCGTCGGACAGGTTCGAGACCCAGTACCTC.

The table lists this clonotype with a few counts. The rearrangement joins TRBV19 to TRBJ1-1, with 9 bases lining up with TRBD1. Germline CDR1 is LNHDA and CDR2 is SQIVND (reference sequence). The CDR3 contains 19 residues. After removal of 0 bases from V and 0 bases from J, the junction contained 11 bases not matched to a gene. DNA of the CDR3: TGTGCCAGTAGTATAGAGGTTCGGGGACAGGGACCGATGAACACTGAAGCTTTCTTT. It codes for CASSIEVRGQGPMNTEAFF.

Note on this clonotype: With a much larger clone just one base away, this may be a read error. The chain uses TRBV2 and TRBJ2-7; 9 bases line up with TRBD1. Germline V gene data show CDR1 as SNHLY and CDR2 as FYNNEI. The V segment lost 6 bases and the J segment 5 bases; nucleotides outside the gene matches: 14. There are 16 residues in the CDR3. The chain's CDR3 is CASRYDPGQGGDEQYF. The CDR3 region has the DNA TGTGCCAGCAGGTATGATCCGGGACAGGGAGGCGACGAGCAGTACTTC.

The chain carries TRBV13 and TRBJ2-7; 8 bases are shared with TRBD1. The germline CDR1 and CDR2 sequences are PRHDT and FYEKMQ (reference sequence). The CDR3 loop spans 16 amino acids. V shed 2 bases and J 3 bases; nucleotides not matched to a gene: 9. This chain's CDR3 is CASSLNPGTGDYEQYF. The CDR3 coding sequence is TGTGCCAGCAGCTTAAACCCCGGGACAGGCGACTACGAGCAGTACTTC.

CDR3: CSGAGGMNNYGYTF. The CDR3 nucleotides are TGCAGTGGGGCGGGGGGGATGAATAACTATGGCTACACCTTC. The chain employs TRBV20-1 and TRBJ1-2; a weak D match, TRBD1 (5 bases). CDR3 size: 14 residues. Trimming removed 7 bases from V and 1 base from J, with 16 bases in between. CDR1 and CDR2 from the germline V gene are DFQATT and SNEGSKA (reference sequence).

This clonotype has only one observation. The DNA of the CDR3 is TGTGGCGCGGGACAGGTTGGCAATCAGCCCCAGCATTTT. This sequence encodes CGAGQVGNQPQHF. The chain has TRBV19 and TRBJ1-5, with 8 bases lining up with TRBD1. The germline V gene has CDR1 LNHDA and CDR2 SQIVND (reference sequence). The CDR3 is made up of 13 amino acids. Complete variable domain (other parts from reference TRBV19 and TRBJ1-5): DGGITQSPKYLFRKEGQNVTLSCEQNLNHDAMYWYRQDPGQGLRLIYYSQIVNDFQKGDIAEGYSVSREKKESFPLTVTSAQKNPTAFYLCGAGQVGNQPQHFGDGTRLSIL.

V gene TRBV4-3 combines with J gene TRBJ1-2, with a possible D match to TRBD1 (6 bases). Germline lookup yields CDR1 LGHNA and CDR2 YSLEER. V was trimmed by 1 base and J by 2 bases, leaving 17 bases between them. The CDR3 runs to 17 residues. CDR3 in DNA: TGCGCCAGCAGCCAAGGTTTCCTCCGGGACAACAACTATGGCTACACCTTC. The encoded protein is CASSQGFLRDNNYGYTF.

This sequence joins TRBV20-1 and TRBJ1-2, with D unresolved. CDR1 is DFQATT, CDR2 SNEGSKA, per germline (reference sequence). V lost 1 base to trimming and J lost 6 bases, with 6 bases between them. There are 11 residues in the CDR3. The CDR3 sequence is CSARGIDGYTF. DNA for the CDR3: TGCAGTGCTAGAGGGATTGATGGCTACACCTTC.

This chain uses TRBV19 with TRBJ2-5; maybe TRBD1 (6 bases). The CDR3 contains 16 residues. Deletions cut 5 bases from V and 5 bases from J, with 21 bases between. Germline CDR1 LNHDA, CDR2 SQIVND (reference sequence). CDR3 amino acids: CASSYSGTPDLETQYF. CDR3 nucleotide sequence: TGTGCCAGTAGTTACTCCGGGACACCGGATTTGGAGACCCAGTACTTC.

Details on this clonotype: Compared with germline, one end of the junction differs, possibly owing to a read error. The chain carries TRBV7-9 and TRBJ1-5; D gene ambiguous. Germline CDR1 reads SEHNR; CDR2 reads FQNEAQ (reference sequence). This CDR3 comprises 16 residues. CDR3 sequence (DNA): TGCGCCAGCAGCCAAGATTTCGAGTATAGCAATCAGCCCCAGCATTTT. This codes for CASSQDFEYSNQPQHF.

The V call is TRBV7-9, the J call TRBJ1-1; D is ambiguous. Deletions cut 6 bases from V and 5 bases from J, with 10 bases between. CDR3 length equals 12 residues. Germline values: CDR1 SEHNR, CDR2 FQNEAQ (reference sequence). Here the CDR3 reads CASRLIGTEAFF. CDR3 coding DNA: TGTGCCAGCAGATTAATCGGGACTGAAGCTTTCTTT.

In its sample, this clonotype was seen many times. The chain joins TRBV5-1 to TRBJ2-7, with D unresolved. CDR3 length: 13 amino acids. In germline, CDR1 is SGHRS, CDR2 YFSETQ. The V and J ends lost 2 bases and 3 bases respectively, with 9 bases between them. This chain's CDR3 is CASSLGGHYEQYF. DNA of the CDR3: TGCGCCAGCAGCTTAGGTGGGCACTACGAGCAGTACTTC. The variable domain in full, with the rest retrieved from reference TRBV5-1 and TRBJ2-7, is KAGVTQTPRYLIKTRGQQVTLSCSPISGHRSVSWYQQTPGQGLQFLFEYFSETQRNKGNFPGRFSGRQFSNSRSEMNVSTLELGDSALYLCASSLGGHYEQYFGPGTRLTVT.

In this sample, this clonotype turned up a few times. The chain uses TRBV5-6 and TRBJ1-1; D ambiguous. V was clipped by 0 bases and J by 2 bases, with 11 bases between them. This CDR3 has 15 amino acids. Germline V lookup: CDR1 SGHDT, CDR2 YYEEEE. The CDR3 DNA reads TGTGCCAGCAGCTTGGATGCGCAGTTCAACACTGAAGCTTTCTTT. Translation: CASSLDAQFNTEAFF.

The chain carries TRBV2 and TRBJ2-7; tentative D call: TRBD2 (7 bases). The germline V and J ends were trimmed by 6 bases and 0 bases, with 21 bases remaining between them. Germline CDR1 reads SNHLY; CDR2 reads FYNNEI. The length of the CDR3 is 17 residues. The CDR3 spells CASRGGGPGTSSYEQYF. The CDR3 bases are TGTGCCAGCAGGGGGGGGGGCCCGGGAACTAGCTCCTACGAGCAGTACTTC.

In its sample, this clonotype was seen once. Since a much larger clone is just one base distant, this may be a read error. V is TRBV11-2 and J is TRBJ2-7; TRBD1 agrees at 11 bases. V was pared by 5 bases and J by 6 bases, with 6 bases of the junction left unmatched. The germline CDR1 and CDR2 sequences are SGHAT and FQNNGV. This CDR3 has 14 residues. CDR3 nucleotides: TGTGCCAGCAGCCTAGGAGGACAGGGGGCCGAGCAGTACTTC. Protein sequence: CASSLGGQGAEQYF.